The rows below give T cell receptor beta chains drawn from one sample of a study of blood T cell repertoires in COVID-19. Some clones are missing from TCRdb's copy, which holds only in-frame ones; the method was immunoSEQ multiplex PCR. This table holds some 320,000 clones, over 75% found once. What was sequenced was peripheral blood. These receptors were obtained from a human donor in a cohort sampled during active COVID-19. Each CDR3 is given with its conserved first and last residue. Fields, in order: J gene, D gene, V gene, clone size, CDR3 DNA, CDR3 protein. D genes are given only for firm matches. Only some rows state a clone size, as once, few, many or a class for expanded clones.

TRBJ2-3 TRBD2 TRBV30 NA TGTGCCTGGGGATTGCGCGGGGGGACCACAGATACGCAGTATTTT CAWGLRGGTTDTQYF
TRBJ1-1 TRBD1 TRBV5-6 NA TGTGCCAGCAGCTTCTCGGACAGGGGCACTGAAGCTTTCTTT CASSFSDRGTEAFF
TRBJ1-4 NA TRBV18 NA TGTGCCAGCTCACCACCCCCCGGGAGACTGTTTTTT CASSPPPGRLFF
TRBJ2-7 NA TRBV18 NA TGTGCCAGCTCACCGACCGGGACACTCTCCTACGAGCAGTACTTC CASSPTGTLSYEQYF
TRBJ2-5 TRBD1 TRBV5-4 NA TGTGCCAGCAGTCGGACAGGGGCCCAAGAGACCCAGTACTTC CASSRTGAQETQYF
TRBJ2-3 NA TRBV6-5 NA TGTGCCAGCAGGTTAAGAGGGTCTAGCACAGATACGCAGTATTTT CASRLRGSSTDTQYF
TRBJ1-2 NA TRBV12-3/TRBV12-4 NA TGTGCCAGCAGTTTAGGGGGAGCCTACACCTTC CASSLGGAYTF
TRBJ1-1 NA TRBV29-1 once TGCAGCGGTGGGGGGGATCTGGCTTTCTTT CSGGGDLAFF
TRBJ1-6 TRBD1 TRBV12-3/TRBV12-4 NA TGTGCCAGCACAGGGGGAAAAGGGTCACCCCTCCACTTT CASTGGKGSPLHF
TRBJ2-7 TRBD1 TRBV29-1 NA TGCAGCGTGACCGGGACAGGGGCCTACGAGCAGTACTTC CSVTGTGAYEQYF
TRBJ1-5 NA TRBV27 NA TGTGCCAGCAGTTTACGTGGGGCAGGCCAGCCCCAGCATTTT CASSLRGAGQPQHF
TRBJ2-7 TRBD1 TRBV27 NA TGTGCCAGCAGTTCCTCCCAGCAGGGGGCCTACGAGCAGTACTTC CASSSSQQGAYEQYF
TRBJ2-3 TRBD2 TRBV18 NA TGTGCCAGCTCACCACACGAGCGGGGGGCCCCAGATACGCAGTATTTT CASSPHERGAPDTQYF
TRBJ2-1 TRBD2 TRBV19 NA TGTGCCAGTAGTATTCGACTAGCGGGGGGTTCGTCCTACAATGAGCAGTTCTTC CASSIRLAGGSSYNEQFF
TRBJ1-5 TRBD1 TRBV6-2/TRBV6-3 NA TGTGCCAGCAGTTACTCGACAGGGGACCTCAATCAGCCCCAGCATTTT CASSYSTGDLNQPQHF
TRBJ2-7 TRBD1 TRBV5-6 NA TGTGCCAGCAGCTCTCCGGGACAGGAGACCTACGAGCAGTACTTC CASSSPGQETYEQYF
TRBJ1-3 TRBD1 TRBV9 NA TGTGCCAGCAGCGTTGGGGACAGAGTCGGTGGAAACACCATATATTTT CASSVGDRVGGNTIYF
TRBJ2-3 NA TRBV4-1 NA TGCGCCAGCAGCTCGGAGGGGGCGGATACGCAGTATTTT CASSSEGADTQYF
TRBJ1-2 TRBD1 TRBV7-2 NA TGTGCCAGCAGCCCGGGACAGGGGGTCTATGGCTACACCTTC CASSPGQGVYGYTF
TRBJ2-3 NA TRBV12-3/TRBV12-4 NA TGTGCCAGCAGACAAACCCCAGATACGCAGTATTTT CASRQTPDTQYF